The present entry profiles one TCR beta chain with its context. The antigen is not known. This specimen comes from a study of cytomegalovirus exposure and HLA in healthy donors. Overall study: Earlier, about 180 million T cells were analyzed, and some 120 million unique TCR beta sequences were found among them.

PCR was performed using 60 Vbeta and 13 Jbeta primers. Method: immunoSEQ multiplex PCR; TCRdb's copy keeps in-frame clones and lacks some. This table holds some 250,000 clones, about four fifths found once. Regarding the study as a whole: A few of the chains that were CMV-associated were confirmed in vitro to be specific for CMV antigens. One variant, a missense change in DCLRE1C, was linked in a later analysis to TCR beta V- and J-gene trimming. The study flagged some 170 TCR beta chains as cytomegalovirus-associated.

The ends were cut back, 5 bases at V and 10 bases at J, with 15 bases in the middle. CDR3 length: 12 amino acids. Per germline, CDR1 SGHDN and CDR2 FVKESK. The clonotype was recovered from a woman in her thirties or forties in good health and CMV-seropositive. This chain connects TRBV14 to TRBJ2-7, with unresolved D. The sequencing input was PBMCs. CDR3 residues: CASSSIVHTQYF. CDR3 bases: TGTGCCAGCAGCTCAATCGTGCATACTCAGTACTTC.